This T cell receptor (beta chain) was sequenced in a study of cytomegalovirus exposure and HLA in healthy donors. This clone was detected once. The PCR ran on 60 Vbeta and 13 Jbeta primers. The method was immunoSEQ multiplex PCR; TCRdb's version includes in-frame clones alone and lacks a portion of them. This table has about 160,000 clones, about 80% appearing once. Unmatched junction bases numbered 11, after V lost 6 bases and J lost 5 bases. This CDR3 has 16 amino acids. Germline assignment: CDR1 MGHRA and CDR2 YSYEKL. The chain uses TRBV4-1 and TRBJ2-1, with TRBD2 matching over 9 bases. This TCR came from a female donor in good health and CMV-seronegative. The sample was PBMCs. CDR3 protein: CASRGMAAGGHNEQFF. In nucleotides, the CDR3 is TGCGCCAGCAGGGGCATGGCGGCGGGAGGGCACAATGAGCAGTTCTTC.